The rows below give T cell receptor beta chains drawn from one sample of a study of T cell repertoires in cytomegalovirus infection. These receptors are not linked to any known antigen. TCRdb redid the calling of the reads with MiXCR, one entry per CDR3 protein. The table shows about 920,000 distinct CDR3 sequences, with less than 35% occurring only once. The starting material was cultured CD8+ T cells from PBMCs, obtained from culture after CMV antigen stimulation. These receptors came from a human donor in good health (CMV status not recorded). Some clones in this sample may be carry-over from other donors' samples. CDR3s leave out the opening cysteine and the closing phenylalanine or tryptophan. The order of the fields is V gene, D gene, CDR3 protein. D genes are given only for firm matches.

V gene: TRBV27; D gene: TRBD1; CDR3 protein: ASSLSRDRGSYEQY
V gene: TRBV7-2; D gene: NA; CDR3 protein: ASSRGGQETQY
V gene: TRBV4-1; D gene: NA; CDR3 protein: ASSSAPYGYT
V gene: TRBV12-5; D gene: NA; CDR3 protein: ASVHNTEAF
V gene: TRBV5-1; D gene: NA; CDR3 protein: ASSLEKLGLDEQY
V gene: TRBV12-5; D gene: NA; CDR3 protein: ASGFTIEGRGSYEQY
V gene: TRBV6-8; D gene: NA; CDR3 protein: ARSRRPRQASYEQY
V gene: TRBV6-2/TRBV6-3; D gene: NA; CDR3 protein: ASSYAGPNTEAF
V gene: TRBV12-5; D gene: NA; CDR3 protein: ASGFSTVLKHRDGTDTQY
V gene: TRBV12-3/TRBV12-4; D gene: NA; CDR3 protein: ASSFFGAGNTEAF
V gene: TRBV4-3; D gene: NA; CDR3 protein: ASSQGADTDTQY
V gene: TRBV7-9; D gene: NA; CDR3 protein: ASSPSGGRQPQH
V gene: TRBV27; D gene: NA; CDR3 protein: ASSTDIEGPGIGIQY
V gene: TRBV7-2; D gene: TRBD2; CDR3 protein: ASSSTSGGPNTDTQY
V gene: TRBV15; D gene: TRBD1; CDR3 protein: ATSGKGQSRNIQY
V gene: TRBV15; D gene: NA; CDR3 protein: ATGTDYGYT
V gene: TRBV7-2; D gene: TRBD2; CDR3 protein: ASSLTSGGRQETQY